This record covers a single T cell receptor (beta chain). TCRdb's table, derived via immunoSEQ multiplex PCR, lists solely in-frame clones and lacks some. The sample shows 80,000 to 100,000 clones, over 85% of them seen only once. Trimming at V came to 1 base and at J to 7 bases, leaving 6 bases not matched to a gene. The CDR3 loop spans 14 amino acids. The V gene's germline CDR1 is LGHDT and CDR2 YNNKEL (reference sequence). This sample stems from a study of control samples from healthy donors and cancer patients. V gene TRBV3-1 (or the pseudogene TRBV3-2) combines with J gene TRBJ1-2; 7 bases agree with TRBD1. The receptor was derived from a human donor in good health. The donor label of this sample is uncertain. Sequencing was done on a sample of blood. For the CDR3, the DNA is TGTGCCAGCAGCCAAGTACAGGGGATGGGTGGCTACACCTTC. This codes for CASSQVQGMGGYTF.